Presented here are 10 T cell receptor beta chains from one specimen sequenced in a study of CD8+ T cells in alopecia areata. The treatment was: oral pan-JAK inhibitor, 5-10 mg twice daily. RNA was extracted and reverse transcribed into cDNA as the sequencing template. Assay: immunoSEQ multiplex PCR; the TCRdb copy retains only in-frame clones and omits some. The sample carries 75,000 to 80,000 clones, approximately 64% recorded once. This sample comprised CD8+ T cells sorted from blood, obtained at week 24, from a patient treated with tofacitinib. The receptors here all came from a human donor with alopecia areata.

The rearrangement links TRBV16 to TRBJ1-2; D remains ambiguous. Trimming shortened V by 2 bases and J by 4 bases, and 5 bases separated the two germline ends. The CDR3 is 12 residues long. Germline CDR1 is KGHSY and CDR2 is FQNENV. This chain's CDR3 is CASSQEAYGYTF. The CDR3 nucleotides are TGTGCCAGCAGCCAAGAGGCCTATGGCTACACCTTC.

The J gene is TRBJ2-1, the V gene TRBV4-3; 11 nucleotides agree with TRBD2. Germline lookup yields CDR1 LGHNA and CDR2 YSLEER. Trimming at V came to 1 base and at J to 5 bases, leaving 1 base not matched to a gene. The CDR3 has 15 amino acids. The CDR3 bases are TGCGCCAGCAGCCAAGTGACTAGCGGGAACAATGAGCAGTTCTTC. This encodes CASSQVTSGNNEQFF.

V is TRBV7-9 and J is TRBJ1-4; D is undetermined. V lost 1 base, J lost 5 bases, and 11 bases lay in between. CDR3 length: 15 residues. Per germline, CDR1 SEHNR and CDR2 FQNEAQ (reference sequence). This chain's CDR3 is CASSLVSARNEKLFF. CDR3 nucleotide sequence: TGTGCCAGCAGCTTAGTATCTGCTCGGAATGAAAAACTGTTTTTT.

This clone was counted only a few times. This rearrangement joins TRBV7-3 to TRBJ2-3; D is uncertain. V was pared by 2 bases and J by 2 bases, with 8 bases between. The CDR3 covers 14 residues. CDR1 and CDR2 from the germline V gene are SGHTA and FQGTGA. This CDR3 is CASSLADDTDTQYF. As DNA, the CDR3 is TGTGCCAGCAGCTTAGCGGACGACACAGATACGCAGTATTTT.

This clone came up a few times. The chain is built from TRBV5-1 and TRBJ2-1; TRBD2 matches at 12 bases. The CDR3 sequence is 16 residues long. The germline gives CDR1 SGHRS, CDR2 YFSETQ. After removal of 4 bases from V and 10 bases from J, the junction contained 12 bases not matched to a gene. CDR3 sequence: CASSQGIGLAGIEQFF. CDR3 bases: TGCGCCAGCAGCCAGGGGATCGGACTAGCGGGAATAGAGCAGTTCTTC.

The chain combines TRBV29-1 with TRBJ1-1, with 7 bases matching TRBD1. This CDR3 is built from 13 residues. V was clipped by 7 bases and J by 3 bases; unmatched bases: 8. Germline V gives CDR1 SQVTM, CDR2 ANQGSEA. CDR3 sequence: CSAPTGSDTEAFF. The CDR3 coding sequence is TGCAGCGCTCCGACAGGGAGCGACACTGAAGCTTTCTTT.

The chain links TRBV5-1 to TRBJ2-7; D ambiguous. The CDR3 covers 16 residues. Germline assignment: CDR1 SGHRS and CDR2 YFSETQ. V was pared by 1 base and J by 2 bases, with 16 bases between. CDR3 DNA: TGCGCCAGCAGCTTGTTGGCAGCTAGAGTTCCCTACGAGCAGTACTTC. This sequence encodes CASSLLAARVPYEQYF.

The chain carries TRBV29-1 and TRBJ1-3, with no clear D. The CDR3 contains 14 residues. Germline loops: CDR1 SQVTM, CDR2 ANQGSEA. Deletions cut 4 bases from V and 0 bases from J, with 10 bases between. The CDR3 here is CSVVFGFSGNTIYF. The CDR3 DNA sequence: TGCAGCGTTGTTTTCGGCTTCTCTGGAAACACCATATATTTT.

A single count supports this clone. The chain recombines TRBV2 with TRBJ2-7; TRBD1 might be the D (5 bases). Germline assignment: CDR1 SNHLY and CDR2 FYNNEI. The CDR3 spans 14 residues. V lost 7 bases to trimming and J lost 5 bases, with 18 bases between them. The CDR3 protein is CASIGRALGHEQYF. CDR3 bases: TGTGCCAGCATCGGCAGGGCTCTAGGGCACGAGCAGTACTTC.

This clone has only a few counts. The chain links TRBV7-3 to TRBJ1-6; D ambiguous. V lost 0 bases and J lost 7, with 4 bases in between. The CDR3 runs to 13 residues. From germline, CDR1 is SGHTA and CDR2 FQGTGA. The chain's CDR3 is CASSLTVNSPLHF. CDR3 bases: TGTGCCAGCAGCTTAACGGTGAATTCACCCCTCCACTTT.